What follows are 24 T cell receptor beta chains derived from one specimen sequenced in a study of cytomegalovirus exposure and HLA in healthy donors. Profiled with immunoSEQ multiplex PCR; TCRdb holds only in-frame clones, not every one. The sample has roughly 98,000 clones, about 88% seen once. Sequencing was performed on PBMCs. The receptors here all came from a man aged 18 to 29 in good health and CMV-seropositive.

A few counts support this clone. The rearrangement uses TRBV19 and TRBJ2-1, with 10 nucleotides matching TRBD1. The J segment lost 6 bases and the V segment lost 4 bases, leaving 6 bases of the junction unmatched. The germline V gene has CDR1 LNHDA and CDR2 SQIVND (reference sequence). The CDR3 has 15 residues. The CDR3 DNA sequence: TGTGCCAGTAGTACGACAGGGGGCGCGGGCAATGAGCAGTTCTTC. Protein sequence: CASSTTGGAGNEQFF.

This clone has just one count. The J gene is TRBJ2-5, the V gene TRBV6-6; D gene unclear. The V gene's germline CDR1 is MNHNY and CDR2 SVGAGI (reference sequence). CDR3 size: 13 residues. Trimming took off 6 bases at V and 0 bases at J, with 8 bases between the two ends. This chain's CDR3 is CASSRHYQETQYF. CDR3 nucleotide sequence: TGTGCCAGCAGCAGACACTACCAAGAGACCCAGTACTTC.

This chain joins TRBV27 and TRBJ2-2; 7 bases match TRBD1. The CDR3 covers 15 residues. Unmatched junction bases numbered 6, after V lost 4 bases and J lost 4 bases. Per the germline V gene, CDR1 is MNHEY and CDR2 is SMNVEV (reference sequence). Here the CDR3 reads CASSSRQGSTGELFF. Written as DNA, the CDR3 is TGTGCCAGCAGTTCACGACAGGGTTCCACCGGGGAGCTGTTTTTT.

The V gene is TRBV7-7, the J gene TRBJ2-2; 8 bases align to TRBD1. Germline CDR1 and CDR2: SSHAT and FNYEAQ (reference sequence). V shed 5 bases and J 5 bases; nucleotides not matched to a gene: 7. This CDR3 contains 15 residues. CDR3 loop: CASSPTGVGTGELFF. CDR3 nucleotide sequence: TGTGCCAGCAGCCCGACAGGGGTTGGAACCGGGGAGCTGTTTTTT.

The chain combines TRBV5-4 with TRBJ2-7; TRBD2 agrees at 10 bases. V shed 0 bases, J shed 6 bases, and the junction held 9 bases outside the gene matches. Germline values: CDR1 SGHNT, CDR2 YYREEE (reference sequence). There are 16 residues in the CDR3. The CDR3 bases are TGTGCCAGCAGCTTGGAGCCGGGTAGCGGGGGGACCGAGCAGTACTTC. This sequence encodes CASSLEPGSGGTEQYF.

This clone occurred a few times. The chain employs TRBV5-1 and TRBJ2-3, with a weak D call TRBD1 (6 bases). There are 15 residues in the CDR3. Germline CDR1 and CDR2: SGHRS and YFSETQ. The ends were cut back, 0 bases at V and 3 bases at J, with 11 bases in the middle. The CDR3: CASSLGGQRTDTQYF. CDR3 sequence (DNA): TGCGCCAGCAGCTTGGGGGGACAACGTACAGATACGCAGTATTTT.

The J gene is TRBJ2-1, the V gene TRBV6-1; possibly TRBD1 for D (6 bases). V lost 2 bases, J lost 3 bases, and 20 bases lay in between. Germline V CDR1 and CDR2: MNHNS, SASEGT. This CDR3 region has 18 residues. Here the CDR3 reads CASSEIPQKGVYYNEQFF. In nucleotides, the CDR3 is TGTGCCAGCAGTGAAATCCCCCAGAAGGGGGTATACTACAATGAGCAGTTCTTC.

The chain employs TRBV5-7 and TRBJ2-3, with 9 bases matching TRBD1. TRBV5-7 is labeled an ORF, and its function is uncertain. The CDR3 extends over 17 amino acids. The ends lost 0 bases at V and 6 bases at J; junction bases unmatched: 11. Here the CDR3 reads CASSLVPDRGFGDTQYF. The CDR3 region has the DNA TGTGCCAGCAGCTTGGTCCCCGACAGGGGGTTTGGCGATACGCAGTATTTT.

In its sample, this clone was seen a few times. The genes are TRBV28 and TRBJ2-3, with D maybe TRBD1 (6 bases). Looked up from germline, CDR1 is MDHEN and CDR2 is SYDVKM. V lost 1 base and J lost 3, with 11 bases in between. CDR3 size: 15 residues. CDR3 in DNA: TGTGCCAGCAGTTTATTGGGCAGGGGTACAGATACGCAGTATTTT. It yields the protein CASSLLGRGTDTQYF.

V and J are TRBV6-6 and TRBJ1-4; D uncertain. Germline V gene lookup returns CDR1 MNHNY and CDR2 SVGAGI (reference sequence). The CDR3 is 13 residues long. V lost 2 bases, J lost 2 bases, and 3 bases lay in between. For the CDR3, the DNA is TGTGCCAGCAGTTACCGGACTAATGAAAAACTGTTTTTT. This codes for CASSYRTNEKLFF.

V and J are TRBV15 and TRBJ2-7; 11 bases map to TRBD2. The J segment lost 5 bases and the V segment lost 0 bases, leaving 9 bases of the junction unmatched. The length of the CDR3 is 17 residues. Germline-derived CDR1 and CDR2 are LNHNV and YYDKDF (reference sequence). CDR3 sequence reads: CATSRDLLTSGAHEQYF. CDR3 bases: TGTGCCACCAGCAGAGATTTATTGACTAGCGGGGCCCACGAGCAGTACTTC.

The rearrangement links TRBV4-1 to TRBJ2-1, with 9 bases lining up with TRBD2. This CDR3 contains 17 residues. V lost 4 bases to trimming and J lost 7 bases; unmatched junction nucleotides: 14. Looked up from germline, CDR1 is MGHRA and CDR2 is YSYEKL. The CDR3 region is CASSRGGLASLGNEQFF. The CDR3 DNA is TGCGCCAGCAGCCGGGGGGGACTAGCCTCGTTGGGGAATGAGCAGTTCTTC.

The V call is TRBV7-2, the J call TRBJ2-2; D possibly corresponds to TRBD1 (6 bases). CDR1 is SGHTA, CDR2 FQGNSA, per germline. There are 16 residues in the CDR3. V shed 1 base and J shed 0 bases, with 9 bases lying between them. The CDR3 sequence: CASSLVGGTNTGELFF. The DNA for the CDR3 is TGTGCCAGCAGCTTAGTAGGGGGAACGAACACCGGGGAGCTGTTTTTT.

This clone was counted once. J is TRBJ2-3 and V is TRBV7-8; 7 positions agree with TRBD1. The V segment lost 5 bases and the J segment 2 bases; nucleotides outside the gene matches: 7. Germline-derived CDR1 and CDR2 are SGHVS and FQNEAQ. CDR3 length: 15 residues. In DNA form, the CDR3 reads TGTGCCAGCAGCCCAATAACAGGGGACACAGATACGCAGTATTTT. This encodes CASSPITGDTDTQYF.

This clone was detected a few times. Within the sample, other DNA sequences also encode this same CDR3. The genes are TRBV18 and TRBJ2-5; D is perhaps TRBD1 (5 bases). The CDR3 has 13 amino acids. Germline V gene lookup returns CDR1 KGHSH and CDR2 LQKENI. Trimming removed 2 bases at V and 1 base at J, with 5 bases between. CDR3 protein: CASSPDSQETQYF. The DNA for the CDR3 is TGTGCCAGCTCACCAGACAGCCAAGAGACCCAGTACTTC.

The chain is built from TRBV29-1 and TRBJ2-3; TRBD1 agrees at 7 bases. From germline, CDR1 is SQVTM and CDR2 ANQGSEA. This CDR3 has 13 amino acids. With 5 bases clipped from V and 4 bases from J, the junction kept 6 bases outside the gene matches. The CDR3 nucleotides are TGCAGCGTTAAACAGGGGAGCGCAGATACGCAGTATTTT. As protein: CSVKQGSADTQYF.

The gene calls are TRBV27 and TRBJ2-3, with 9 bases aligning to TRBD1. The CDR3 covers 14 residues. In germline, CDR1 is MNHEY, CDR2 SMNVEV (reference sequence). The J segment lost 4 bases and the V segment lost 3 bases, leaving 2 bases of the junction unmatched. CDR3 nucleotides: TGTGCCAGCAGTTTGACAGGGGGAGCAGATACGCAGTATTTT. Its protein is CASSLTGGADTQYF.

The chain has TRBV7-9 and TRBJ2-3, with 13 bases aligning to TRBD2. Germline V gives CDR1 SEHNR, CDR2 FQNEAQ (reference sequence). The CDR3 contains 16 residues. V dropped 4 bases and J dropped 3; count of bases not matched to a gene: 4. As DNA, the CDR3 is TGTGCCAGCAGCTCGCGGACTAGCGGGAGTACAGATACGCAGTATTTT. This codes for CASSSRTSGSTDTQYF.

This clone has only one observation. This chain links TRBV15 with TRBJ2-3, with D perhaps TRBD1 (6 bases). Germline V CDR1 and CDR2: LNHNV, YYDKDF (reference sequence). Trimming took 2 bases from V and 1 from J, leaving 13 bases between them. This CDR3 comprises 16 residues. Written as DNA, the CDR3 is TGTGCCACCAGCAGACCAGGGGTTTCCGGCACAGATACGCAGTATTTT. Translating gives CATSRPGVSGTDTQYF.

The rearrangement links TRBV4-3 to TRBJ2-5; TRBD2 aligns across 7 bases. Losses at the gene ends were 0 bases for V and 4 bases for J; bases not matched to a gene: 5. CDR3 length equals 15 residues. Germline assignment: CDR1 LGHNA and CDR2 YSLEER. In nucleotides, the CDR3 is TGCGCCAGCAGCCAAGAGGGGCTAGCGGTAGAGACCCAGTACTTC. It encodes CASSQEGLAVETQYF.

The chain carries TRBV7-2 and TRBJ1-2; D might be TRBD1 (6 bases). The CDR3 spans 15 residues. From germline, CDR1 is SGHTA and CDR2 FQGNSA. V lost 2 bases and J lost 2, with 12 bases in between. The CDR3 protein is CASSLPGTTNYGYTF. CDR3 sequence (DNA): TGTGCCAGCAGCTTACCCGGGACAACCAACTATGGCTACACCTTC.

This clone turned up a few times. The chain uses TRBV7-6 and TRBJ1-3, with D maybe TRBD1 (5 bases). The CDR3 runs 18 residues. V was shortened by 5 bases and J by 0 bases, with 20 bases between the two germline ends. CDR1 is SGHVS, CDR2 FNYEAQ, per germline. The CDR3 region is CASSPNSQDKSSGNTIYF. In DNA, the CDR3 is TGTGCCAGCAGCCCTAATTCACAGGATAAAAGCTCTGGAAACACCATATATTTT.

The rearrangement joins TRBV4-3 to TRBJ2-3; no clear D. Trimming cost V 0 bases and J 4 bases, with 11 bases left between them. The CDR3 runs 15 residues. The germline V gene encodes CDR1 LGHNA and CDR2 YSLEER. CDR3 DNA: TGCGCCAGCAGCCAAGAGGCCACGAAAGCAGATACGCAGTATTTT. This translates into CASSQEATKADTQYF.

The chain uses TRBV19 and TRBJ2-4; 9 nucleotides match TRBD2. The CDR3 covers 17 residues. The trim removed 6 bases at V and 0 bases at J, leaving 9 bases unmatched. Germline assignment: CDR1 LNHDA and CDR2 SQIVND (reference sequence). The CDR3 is CASSKKTSGLAKNIQYF. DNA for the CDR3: TGTGCCAGTAGCAAAAAGACTAGCGGTCTAGCCAAAAACATTCAGTACTTC.